This T cell receptor beta chain is from a study of T cell responses to AZD1222 COVID-19 vaccine. Profiled with immunoSEQ multiplex PCR; TCRdb holds only in-frame clones, not every one. The sample lists approximately 85,000 clones; around 86% were seen once. Study-level points and caveats: A rise in Spike-specific TCR breadth and depth followed two AZD1222 doses. White British donors predominated, females outnumbered males, and clonal diversity was possibly underestimated.

CDR1 is GTSNPN and CDR2 is SVGIG in the germline V gene (reference sequence). The length of the CDR3 is 13 residues. The trim removed 5 bases at V and 4 bases at J, leaving 6 bases unmatched. For this clone: Its target is not known.

This chain joins TRBV30 and TRBJ1-2; 8 nucleotides agree with TRBD1. This TCR derives from an adult in good health. Sequencing used peripheral blood, obtained on day 0 of AZD1222 vaccination. The CDR3 nucleotides read TGTGCCTGGCTCCGGGACAGGCCCTATGGCTACACCTTC. Its protein is CAWLRDRPYGYTF.